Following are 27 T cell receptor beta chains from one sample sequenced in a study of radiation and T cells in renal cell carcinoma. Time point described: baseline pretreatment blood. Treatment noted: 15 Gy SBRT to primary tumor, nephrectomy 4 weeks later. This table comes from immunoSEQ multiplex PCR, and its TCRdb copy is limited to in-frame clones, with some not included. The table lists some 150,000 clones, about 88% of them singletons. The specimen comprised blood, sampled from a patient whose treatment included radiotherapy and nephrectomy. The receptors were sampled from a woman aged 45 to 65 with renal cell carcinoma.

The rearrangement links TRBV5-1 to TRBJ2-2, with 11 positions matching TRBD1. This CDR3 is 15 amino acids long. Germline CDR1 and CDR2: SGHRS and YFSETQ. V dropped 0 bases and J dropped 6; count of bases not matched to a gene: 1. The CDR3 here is CASSLEGQGAGELFF. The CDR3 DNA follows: TGCGCCAGCAGCTTGGAGGGACAGGGGGCCGGGGAGCTGTTTTTT.

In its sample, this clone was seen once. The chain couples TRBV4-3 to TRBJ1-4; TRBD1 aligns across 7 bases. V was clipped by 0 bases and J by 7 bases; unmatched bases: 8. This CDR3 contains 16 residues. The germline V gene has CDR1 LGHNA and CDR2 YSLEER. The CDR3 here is CASSQDLRAGGEKLFF. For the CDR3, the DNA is TGCGCCAGCAGCCAAGATCTCAGGGCAGGGGGTGAAAAACTGTTTTTT.

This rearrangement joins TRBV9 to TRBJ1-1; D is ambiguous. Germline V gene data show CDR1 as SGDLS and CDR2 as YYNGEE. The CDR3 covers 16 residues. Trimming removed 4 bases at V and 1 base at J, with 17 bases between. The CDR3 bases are TGTGCCAGCAGCCTCCCTCTCAAGGACGGGAACACTGAAGCTTTCTTT. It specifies CASSLPLKDGNTEAFF.

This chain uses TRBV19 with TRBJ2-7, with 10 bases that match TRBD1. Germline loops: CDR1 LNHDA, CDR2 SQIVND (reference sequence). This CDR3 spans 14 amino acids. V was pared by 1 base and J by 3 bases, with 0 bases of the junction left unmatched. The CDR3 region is CASSIGDRGYEQYF. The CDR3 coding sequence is TGTGCCAGTAGTATAGGGGACAGGGGCTACGAGCAGTACTTC.

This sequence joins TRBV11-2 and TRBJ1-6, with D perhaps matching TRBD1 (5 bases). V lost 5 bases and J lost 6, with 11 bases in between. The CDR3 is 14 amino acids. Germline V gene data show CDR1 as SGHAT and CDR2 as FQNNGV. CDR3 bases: TGTGCCAGCAGCCGCCGGGGGAGTAATTCACCCCTCCACTTT. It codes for CASSRRGSNSPLHF.

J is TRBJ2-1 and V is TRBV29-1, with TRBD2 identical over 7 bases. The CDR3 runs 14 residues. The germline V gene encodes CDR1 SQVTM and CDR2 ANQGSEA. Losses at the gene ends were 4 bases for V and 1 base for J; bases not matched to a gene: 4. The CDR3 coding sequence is TGCAGCGTTGGCGGGGGAACGTCCTACAATGAGCAGTTCTTC. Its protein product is CSVGGGTSYNEQFF.

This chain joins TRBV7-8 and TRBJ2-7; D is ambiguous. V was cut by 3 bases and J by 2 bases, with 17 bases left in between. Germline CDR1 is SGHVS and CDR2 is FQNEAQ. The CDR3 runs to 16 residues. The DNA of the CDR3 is TGTGCCAGCAGCTTGACCCCCAAGACCGCGACCTACGAGCAGTACTTC. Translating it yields CASSLTPKTATYEQYF.

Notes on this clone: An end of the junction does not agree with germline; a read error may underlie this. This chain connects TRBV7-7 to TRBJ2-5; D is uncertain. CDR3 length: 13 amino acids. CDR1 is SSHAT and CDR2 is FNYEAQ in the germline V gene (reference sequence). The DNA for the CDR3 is TGTGCTAGCAGCTTCGGTGTCCAAGAGACCCAGTACTTC. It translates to CASSFGVQETQYF.

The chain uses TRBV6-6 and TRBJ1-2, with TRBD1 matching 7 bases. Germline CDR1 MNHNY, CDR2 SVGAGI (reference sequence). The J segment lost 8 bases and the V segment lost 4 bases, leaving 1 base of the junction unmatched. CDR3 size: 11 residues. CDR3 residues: CASSWGQGYTF. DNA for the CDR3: TGTGCCAGCAGTTGGGGACAGGGCTACACCTTC.

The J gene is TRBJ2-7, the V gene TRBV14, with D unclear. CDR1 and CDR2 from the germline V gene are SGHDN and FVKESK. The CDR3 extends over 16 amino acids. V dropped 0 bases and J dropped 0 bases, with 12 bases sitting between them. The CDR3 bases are TGTGCCAGCAGCCAAGATTCGGCCAGGTACTCCTACGAGCAGTACTTC. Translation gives CASSQDSARYSYEQYF.

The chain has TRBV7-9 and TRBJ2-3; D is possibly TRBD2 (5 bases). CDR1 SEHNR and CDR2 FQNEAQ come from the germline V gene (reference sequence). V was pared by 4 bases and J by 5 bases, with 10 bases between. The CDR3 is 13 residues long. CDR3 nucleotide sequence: TGTGCCAGCAGCTGGGGAGCCCAAGATACGCAGTATTTT. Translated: CASSWGAQDTQYF.

CDR3 DNA sequence: TGTGCCAGCAGCGTACCTGCCGGGACAGCCGTCCGAAGGGACTACGAGCAGTACTTC. This translates into CASSVPAGTAVRRDYEQYF. The J gene is TRBJ2-7, the V gene TRBV7-9, with TRBD1 matching 7 bases. J lost 3 bases, V lost 5 bases, and 22 bases had no gene match. The CDR3 length is 19 residues. Germline V lookup: CDR1 SEHNR, CDR2 FQNEAQ (reference sequence).

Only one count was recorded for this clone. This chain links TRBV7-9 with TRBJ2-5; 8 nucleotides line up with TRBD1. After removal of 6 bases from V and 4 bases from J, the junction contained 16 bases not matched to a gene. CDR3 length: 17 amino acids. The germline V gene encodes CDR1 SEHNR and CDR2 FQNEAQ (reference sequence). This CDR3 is CASSLGAGWTGTETQYF. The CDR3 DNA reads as TGTGCCAGCAGTCTGGGGGCAGGCTGGACAGGGACAGAGACCCAGTACTTC.

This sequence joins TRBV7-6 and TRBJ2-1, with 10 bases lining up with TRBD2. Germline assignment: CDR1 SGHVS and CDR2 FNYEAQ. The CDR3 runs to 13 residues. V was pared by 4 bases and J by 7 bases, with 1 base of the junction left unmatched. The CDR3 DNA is TGTGCCAGCAGCTCGGGACTAGCGAATGAGCAGTTCTTC. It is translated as CASSSGLANEQFF.

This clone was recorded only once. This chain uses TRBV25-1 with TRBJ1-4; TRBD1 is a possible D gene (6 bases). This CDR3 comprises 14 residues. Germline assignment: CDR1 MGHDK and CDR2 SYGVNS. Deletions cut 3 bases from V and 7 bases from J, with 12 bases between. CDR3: CASSDDGGGEKLFF. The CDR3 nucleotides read TGTGCCAGCAGTGATGACGGGGGCGGTGAAAAACTGTTTTTT.

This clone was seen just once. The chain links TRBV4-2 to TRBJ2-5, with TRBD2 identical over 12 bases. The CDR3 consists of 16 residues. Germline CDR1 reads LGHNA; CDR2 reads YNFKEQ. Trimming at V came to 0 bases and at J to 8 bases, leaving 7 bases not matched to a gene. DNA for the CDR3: TGTGCCAGCAGCCAAGATTATACTAGCGGGGGGCGTACCCAGTACTTC. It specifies CASSQDYTSGGRTQYF.

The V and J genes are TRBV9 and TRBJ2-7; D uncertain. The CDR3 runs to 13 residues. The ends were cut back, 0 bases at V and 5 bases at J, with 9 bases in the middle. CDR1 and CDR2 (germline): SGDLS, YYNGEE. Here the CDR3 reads CASSVDQNNEQYF. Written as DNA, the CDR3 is TGTGCCAGCAGCGTAGACCAGAACAACGAGCAGTACTTC. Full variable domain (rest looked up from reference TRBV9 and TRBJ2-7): DSGVTQTPKHLITATGQRVTLRCSPRSGDLSVYWYQQSLDQGLQFLIQYYNGEERAKGNILERFSAQQFPDLHSELNLSSLELGDSALYFCASSVDQNNEQYFGPGTRLTVT.

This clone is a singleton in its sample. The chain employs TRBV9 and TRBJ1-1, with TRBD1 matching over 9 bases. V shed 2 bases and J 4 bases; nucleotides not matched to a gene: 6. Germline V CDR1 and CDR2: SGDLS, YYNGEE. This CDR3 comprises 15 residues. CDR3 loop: CASSVVTGGGTEAFF. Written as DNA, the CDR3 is TGTGCCAGCAGCGTTGTGACAGGGGGGGGCACTGAAGCTTTCTTT. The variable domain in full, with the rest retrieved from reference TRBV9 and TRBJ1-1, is DSGVTQTPKHLITATGQRVTLRCSPRSGDLSVYWYQQSLDQGLQFLIQYYNGEERAKGNILERFSAQQFPDLHSELNLSSLELGDSALYFCASSVVTGGGTEAFFGQGTRLTVV.

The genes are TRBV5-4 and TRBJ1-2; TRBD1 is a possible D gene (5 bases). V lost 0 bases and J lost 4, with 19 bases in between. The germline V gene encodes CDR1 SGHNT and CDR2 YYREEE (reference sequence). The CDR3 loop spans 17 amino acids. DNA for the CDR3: TGTGCCAGCAGCTTGGGGGGCCGCCAGAACAACCCCTATGGCTACACCTTC. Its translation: CASSLGGRQNNPYGYTF.

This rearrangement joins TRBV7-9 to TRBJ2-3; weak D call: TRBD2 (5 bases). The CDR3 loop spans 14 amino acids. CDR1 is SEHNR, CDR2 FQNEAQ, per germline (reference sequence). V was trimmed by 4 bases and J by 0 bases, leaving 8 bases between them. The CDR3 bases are TGTGCCAGCAGCTGGAGCGGTAGCACAGATACGCAGTATTTT. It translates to CASSWSGSTDTQYF. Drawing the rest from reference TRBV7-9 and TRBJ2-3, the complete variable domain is DTGVSQNPRHKITKRGQNVTFRCDPISEHNRLYWYRQTLGQGPEFLTYFQNEAQLEKSRLLSDRFSAERPKGSFSTLEIQRTEQGDSAMYLCASSWSGSTDTQYFGPGTRLTVL.

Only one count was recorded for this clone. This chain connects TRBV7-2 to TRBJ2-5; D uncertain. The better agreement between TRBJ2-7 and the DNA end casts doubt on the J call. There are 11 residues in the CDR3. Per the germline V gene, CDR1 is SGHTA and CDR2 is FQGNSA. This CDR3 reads CASSLHYEQYF. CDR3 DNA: TGTGCCAGCAGCCTCCACTACGAGCAGTACTTC.

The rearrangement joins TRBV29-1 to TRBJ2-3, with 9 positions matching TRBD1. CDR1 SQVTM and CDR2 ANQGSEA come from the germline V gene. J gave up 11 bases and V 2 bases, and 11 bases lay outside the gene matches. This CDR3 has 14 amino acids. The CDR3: CSVEKTGGLLGQYF. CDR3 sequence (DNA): TGCAGCGTTGAAAAGACAGGGGGATTGCTAGGGCAGTATTTT.

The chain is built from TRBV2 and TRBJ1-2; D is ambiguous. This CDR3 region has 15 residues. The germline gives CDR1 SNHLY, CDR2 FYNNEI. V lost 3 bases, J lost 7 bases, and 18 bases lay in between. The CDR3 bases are TGTGCCAGCAGTGAGGGGAGGCCCAAAATGAGTGGCTACACCTTC. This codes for CASSEGRPKMSGYTF.

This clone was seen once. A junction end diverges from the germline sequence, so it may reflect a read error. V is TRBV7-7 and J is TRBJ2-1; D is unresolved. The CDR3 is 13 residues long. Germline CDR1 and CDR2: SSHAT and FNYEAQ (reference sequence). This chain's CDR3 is CASSLSDYNEQFF. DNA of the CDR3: TGTGCTAGCAGCTTGTCTGATTACAATGAGCAGTTCTTC.

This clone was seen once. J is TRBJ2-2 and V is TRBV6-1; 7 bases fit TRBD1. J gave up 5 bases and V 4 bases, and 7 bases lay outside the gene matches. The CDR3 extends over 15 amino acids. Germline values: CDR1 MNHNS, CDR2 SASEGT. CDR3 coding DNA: TGTGCCAGCAGTGTCCATGGGACAGTTACCGGGGAGCTGTTTTTT. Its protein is CASSVHGTVTGELFF.

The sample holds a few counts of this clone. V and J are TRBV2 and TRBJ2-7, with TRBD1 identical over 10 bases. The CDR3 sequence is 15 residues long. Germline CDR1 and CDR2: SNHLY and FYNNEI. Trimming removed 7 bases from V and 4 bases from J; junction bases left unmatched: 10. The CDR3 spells CASTDVRDRGYEQYF. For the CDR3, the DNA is TGTGCCAGCACTGATGTACGGGACAGGGGTTACGAGCAGTACTTC.

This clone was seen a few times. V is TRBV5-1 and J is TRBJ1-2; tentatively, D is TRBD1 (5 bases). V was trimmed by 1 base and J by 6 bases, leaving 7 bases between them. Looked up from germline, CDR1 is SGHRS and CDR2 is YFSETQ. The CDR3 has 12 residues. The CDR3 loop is CASSLLGHGYTF. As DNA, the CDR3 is TGCGCCAGCAGCTTGCTGGGACATGGCTACACCTTC.